The 13 T cell receptor beta chains listed next were all sequenced from one sample in a study of response to subunit inactivated influenza vaccine (dated by TCRdb to 2016 to 2019). The library was made by RT-PCR. TCRdb records Illumina HiSeq 2500 as the sequencer. TCRdb reprocessing: public reads trimmed at Q25 with fastp, clones called with MiXCR, in-frame beta chains kept. Here each entry gathers all rows of one CDR3 protein and keeps the most common genes and DNA. For this sample there are about 620,000 distinct CDR3 sequences; about 12% appear just once. The ten most abundant clones make up about 10% of the sample. Sequencing was performed on PBMCs from blood, taken on the day of vaccination. Receptors originate from a man aged 50 or older who received an inactivated influenza vaccine. Donor details come from another sample of the same person, matched by shared clones.

This clonotype was counted only a few times. CDR3 bases: TGTGCCAGCAGGTCTTCCCAAGCGGGGAGTGAGACCCAGTACTTC. Its translation is CASRSSQAGSETQYF. The chain is built from TRBV28 and TRBJ2-5, with 7 bases that match TRBD2. Trimming cost V 6 bases and J 5 bases; bases outside gene matches: 12. This CDR3 is built from 15 residues. Germline CDR1 and CDR2: MDHEN and SYDVKM. Looking up the rest from reference TRBV28 and TRBJ2-5 gives the full variable domain: DVKVTQSSRYLVKRTGEKVFLECVQDMDHENMFWYRQDPGLGLRLIYFSYDVKMKEKGDIPEGYSVSREKKERFSLILESASTNQTSMYLCASRSSQAGSETQYFGPGTRLLVL.

In this sample, this clonotype turned up many times. This sequence joins TRBV6-2 or TRBV6-3 and TRBJ2-1, with TRBD2 matching 10 bases. The CDR3 consists of 18 residues. J lost 0 bases, V lost 1 base, and 6 bases had no gene match. CDR1 and CDR2 (germline): MNHEY, SVGEGT. The CDR3 DNA reads as TGTGCCAGCAGTTACTTAGCGGCTAGCGGGAGCTCCTACAATGAGCAGTTCTTC. It specifies CASSYLAASGSSYNEQFF.

The chain couples TRBV20-1 to TRBJ2-2; no definite D call. This CDR3 comprises 14 residues. V was trimmed by 4 bases and J by 5 bases, leaving 14 bases between them. Germline V lookup: CDR1 DFQATT, CDR2 SNEGSKA (reference sequence). The CDR3 protein is CSANRVVGTGELFF. Written as DNA, the CDR3 is TGCAGTGCTAATAGAGTCGTCGGGACCGGGGAGCTGTTTTTT.

This clonotype was seen at least ten times. The chain recombines TRBV5-1 with TRBJ2-1; D not resolved. CDR3 size: 17 residues. The germline V and J ends were trimmed by 5 bases and 5 bases, with 23 bases remaining between them. CDR1 SGHRS and CDR2 YFSETQ come from the germline V gene. CDR3 DNA: TGCGCCAGCAGTCCCCGGATAGATCCCGGACCGAACAATGAGCAGTTCTTC. Translated, it gives CASSPRIDPGPNNEQFF. The full variable domain, with the rest looked up from reference TRBV5-1 and TRBJ2-1, is KAGVTQTPRYLIKTRGQQVTLSCSPISGHRSVSWYQQTPGQGLQFLFEYFSETQRNKGNFPGRFSGRQFSNSRSEMNVSTLELGDSALYLCASSPRIDPGPNNEQFFGPGTRLTVL.

The sample holds a few counts of this clonotype. The genes are TRBV20-1 and TRBJ2-5; 9 bases map to TRBD2. The germline CDR1 and CDR2 sequences are DFQATT and SNEGSKA (reference sequence). V was pared by 0 bases and J by 0 bases, with 8 bases of the junction left unmatched. This CDR3 region has 17 residues. The CDR3 nucleotides read TGCAGTGCTAGAGATCATACGCTAGCGGGACACCAAGAGACCCAGTACTTC. This codes for CSARDHTLAGHQETQYF.

The J gene is TRBJ2-3, the V gene TRBV12-3 or TRBV12-4; a possible D gene is TRBD2 (6 bases). There are 16 residues in the CDR3. V was pared by 1 base and J by 2 bases, with 13 bases between. CDR3 region: CASSLGTITFTDTQYF. The DNA for the CDR3 is TGTGCCAGCAGTTTAGGGACTATTACCTTCACAGATACGCAGTATTTT.

V is TRBV6-2 or TRBV6-3 and J is TRBJ2-1; 9 bases are a match to TRBD2. Germline loops: CDR1 MNHEY, CDR2 SVGEGT. Trimming cost V 6 bases and J 3 bases; bases outside gene matches: 6. The CDR3 length is 15 residues. CDR3 in DNA: TGTGCCAGCAGAACCGGGACTAGCCACTACAATGAGCAGTTCTTC. It encodes CASRTGTSHYNEQFF.

This clonotype was counted between two and nine times. The V call is TRBV12-3 or TRBV12-4, the J call TRBJ1-1; D call uncertain. Trimming stripped 6 bases from V and 7 bases from J, with 9 bases between. The CDR3 contains 11 residues. DNA of the CDR3: TGTGCCAGCAGCCGCGCGGGTGAAGCTTTCTTT. Its protein is CASSRAGEAFF.

This rearrangement joins TRBV18 to TRBJ2-7, with a weak D call TRBD1 (5 bases). The ends were cut back, 2 bases at V and 1 base at J, with 9 bases in the middle. Germline values: CDR1 KGHSH, CDR2 LQKENI. CDR3 size: 14 residues. CDR3 in amino acids: CASSPGRQSYEQYF. CDR3 bases: TGTGCCAGCTCACCAGGGCGACAGTCCTACGAGCAGTACTTC.

The V call is TRBV25-1, the J call TRBJ1-2, with TRBD1 matching over 7 bases. This CDR3 is 15 amino acids long. Looked up from germline, CDR1 is MGHDK and CDR2 is SYGVNS. V dropped 3 bases and J dropped 6; count of bases not matched to a gene: 10. The CDR3 bases are TGTGCCAGCAGTGACTTACTCGGGACAGACGATGGCTACACCTTC. Translating it yields CASSDLLGTDDGYTF.

V gene TRBV20-1 combines with J gene TRBJ2-7, with D possibly TRBD2 on 6 matching bases. This CDR3 comprises 16 residues. V was clipped by 3 bases and J by 2 bases, with 20 bases between them. CDR1 and CDR2 (germline): DFQATT, SNEGSKA (reference sequence). The CDR3: CSASLWGRGITYEQYF. Here the CDR3 DNA reads TGCAGTGCTAGCCTCTGGGGTCGCGGGATAACCTACGAGCAGTACTTC.

This clonotype was seen a handful of times. The CDR3 here is CAISVAAGNYEQYF. The CDR3 DNA is TGTGCCATCAGCGTCGCGGCGGGGAACTACGAGCAGTACTTC. The chain recombines TRBV10-3 with TRBJ2-7; tentatively, D is TRBD2 (6 bases). Trimming pared 6 bases from V and 3 bases from J, leaving 15 bases between. The CDR3 is 14 residues long. CDR1 is ENHRY and CDR2 is SYGVKD in the germline V gene.

This clonotype was counted a few times. The chain couples TRBV12-3 or TRBV12-4 to TRBJ1-5, with TRBD1 as a possible D gene (5 bases). The CDR3 contains 16 residues. V was cut by 1 base and J by 3 bases, with 13 bases left in between. The CDR3 protein is CASSLGGPHTNQPQHF. The CDR3 DNA is TGTGCCAGCAGTTTAGGGGGACCGCACACCAATCAGCCCCAGCATTTT.